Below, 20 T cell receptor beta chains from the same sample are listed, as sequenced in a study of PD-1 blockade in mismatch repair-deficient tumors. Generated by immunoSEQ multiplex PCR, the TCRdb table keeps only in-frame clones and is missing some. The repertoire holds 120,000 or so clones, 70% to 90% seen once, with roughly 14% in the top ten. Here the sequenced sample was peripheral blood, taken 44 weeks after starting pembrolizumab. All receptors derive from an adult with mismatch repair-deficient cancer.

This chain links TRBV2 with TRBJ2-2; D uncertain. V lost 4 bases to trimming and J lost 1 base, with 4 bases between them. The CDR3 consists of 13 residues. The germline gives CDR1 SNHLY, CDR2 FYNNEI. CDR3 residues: CASSAQNTGELFF. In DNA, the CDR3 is TGTGCCAGCAGTGCCCAGAACACCGGGGAGCTGTTTTTT.

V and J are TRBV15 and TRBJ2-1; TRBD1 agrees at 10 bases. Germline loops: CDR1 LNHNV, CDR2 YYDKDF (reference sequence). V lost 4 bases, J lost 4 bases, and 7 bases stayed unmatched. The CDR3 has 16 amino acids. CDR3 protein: CATSNPGQGKYNEQFF. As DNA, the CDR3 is TGTGCCACCAGCAACCCGGGACAGGGGAAATACAATGAGCAGTTCTTC.

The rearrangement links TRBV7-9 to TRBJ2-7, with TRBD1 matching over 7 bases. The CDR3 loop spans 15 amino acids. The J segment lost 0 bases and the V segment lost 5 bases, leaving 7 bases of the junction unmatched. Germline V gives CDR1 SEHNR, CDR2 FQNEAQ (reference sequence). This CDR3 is CASSRDRVYSYEQYF. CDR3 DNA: TGTGCCAGCAGCCGCGACAGGGTCTACTCCTACGAGCAGTACTTC.

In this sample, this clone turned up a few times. The CDR3 region is CASSFRNGGTEAFF. The CDR3 DNA reads TGTGCCAGCAGTTTTCGGAACGGTGGGACTGAAGCTTTCTTT. The chain employs TRBV27 and TRBJ1-1; unclear D gene. Deletions cut 3 bases from V and 5 bases from J, with 13 bases between. This CDR3 has 14 residues. Germline V gives CDR1 MNHEY, CDR2 SMNVEV (reference sequence).

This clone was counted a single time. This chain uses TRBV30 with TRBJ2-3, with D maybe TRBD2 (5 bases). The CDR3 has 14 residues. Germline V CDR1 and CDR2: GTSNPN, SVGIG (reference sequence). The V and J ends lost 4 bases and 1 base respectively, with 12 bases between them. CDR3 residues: CAWTAGVGTDTQYF. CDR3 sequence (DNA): TGTGCCTGGACTGCCGGGGTGGGCACAGATACGCAGTATTTT.

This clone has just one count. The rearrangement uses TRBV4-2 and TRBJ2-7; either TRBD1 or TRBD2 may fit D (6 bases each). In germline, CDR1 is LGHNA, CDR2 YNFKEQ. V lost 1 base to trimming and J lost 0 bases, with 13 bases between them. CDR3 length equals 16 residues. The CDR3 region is CASSQGGGTHSYEQYF. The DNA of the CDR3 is TGTGCCAGCAGCCAAGGAGGCGGGACACACTCCTACGAGCAGTACTTC.

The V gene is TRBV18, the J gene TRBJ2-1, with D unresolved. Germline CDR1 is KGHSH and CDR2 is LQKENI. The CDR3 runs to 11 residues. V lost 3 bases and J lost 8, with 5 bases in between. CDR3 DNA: TGTGCCAGCTCACCGTCCGATGAGCAGTTCTTC. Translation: CASSPSDEQFF.

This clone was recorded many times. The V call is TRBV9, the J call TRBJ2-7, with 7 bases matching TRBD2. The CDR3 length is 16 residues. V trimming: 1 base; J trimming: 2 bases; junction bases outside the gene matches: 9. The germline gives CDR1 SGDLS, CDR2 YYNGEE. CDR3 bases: TGTGCCAGCAGCGTATTTAGCGGGCCGCACCCCTACGAGCAGTACTTC. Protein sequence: CASSVFSGPHPYEQYF.

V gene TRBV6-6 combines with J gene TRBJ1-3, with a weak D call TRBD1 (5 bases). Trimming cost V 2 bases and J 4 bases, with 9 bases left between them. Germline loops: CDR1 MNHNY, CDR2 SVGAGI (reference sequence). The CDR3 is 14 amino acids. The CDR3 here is CASSYGQGGNTIYF. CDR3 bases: TGTGCCAGCAGTTACGGGCAGGGAGGAAACACCATATATTTT.

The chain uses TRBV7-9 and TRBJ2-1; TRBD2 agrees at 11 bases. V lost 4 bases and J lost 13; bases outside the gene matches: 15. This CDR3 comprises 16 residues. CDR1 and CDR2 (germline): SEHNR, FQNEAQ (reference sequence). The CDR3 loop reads CASSSPGLVLAGEQFF. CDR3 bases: TGTGCCAGCAGCTCCCCCGGGTTGGTACTAGCGGGAGAACAGTTCTTC.

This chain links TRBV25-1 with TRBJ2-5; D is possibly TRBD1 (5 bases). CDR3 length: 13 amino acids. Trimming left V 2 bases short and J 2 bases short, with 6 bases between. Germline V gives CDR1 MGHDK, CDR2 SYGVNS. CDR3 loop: CASSERQQETQYF. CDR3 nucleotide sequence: TGTGCCAGCAGTGAACGACAGCAAGAGACCCAGTACTTC. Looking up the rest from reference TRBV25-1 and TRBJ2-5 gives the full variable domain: EADIYQTPRYLVIGTGKKITLECSQTMGHDKMYWYQQDPGMELHLIHYSYGVNSTEKGDLSSESTVSRIRTEHFPLTLESARPSHTSQYLCASSERQQETQYFGPGTRLLVL.

The CDR3 spells CASSPTSGYQETQYF. In DNA form, the CDR3 reads TGTGCCAGCAGTCCTACTAGCGGCTACCAAGAGACCCAGTACTTC. This rearrangement joins TRBV28 to TRBJ2-5; 8 nucleotides line up with TRBD2. CDR3 size: 15 residues. Germline V gene data show CDR1 as MDHEN and CDR2 as SYDVKM. Germline trimming cut 5 bases from V and 0 bases from J; bases unmatched to any gene: 5. Looking up the rest from reference TRBV28 and TRBJ2-5 gives the full variable domain: DVKVTQSSRYLVKRTGEKVFLECVQDMDHENMFWYRQDPGLGLRLIYFSYDVKMKEKGDIPEGYSVSREKKERFSLILESASTNQTSMYLCASSPTSGYQETQYFGPGTRLLVL.

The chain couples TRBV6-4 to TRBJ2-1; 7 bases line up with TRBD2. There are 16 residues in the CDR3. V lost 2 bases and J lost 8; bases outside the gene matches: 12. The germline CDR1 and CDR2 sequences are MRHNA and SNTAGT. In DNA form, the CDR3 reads TGTGCCAGCAGTGACATTTTGGGGCGGGAGCGAGATGAGCAGTTCTTC. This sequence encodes CASSDILGRERDEQFF.

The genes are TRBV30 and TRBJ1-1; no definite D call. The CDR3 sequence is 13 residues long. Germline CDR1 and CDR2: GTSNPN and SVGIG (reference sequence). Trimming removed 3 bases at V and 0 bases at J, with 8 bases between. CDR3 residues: CAWSLTLNTEAFF. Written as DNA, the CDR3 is TGTGCCTGGAGCCTAACCTTGAACACTGAAGCTTTCTTT.

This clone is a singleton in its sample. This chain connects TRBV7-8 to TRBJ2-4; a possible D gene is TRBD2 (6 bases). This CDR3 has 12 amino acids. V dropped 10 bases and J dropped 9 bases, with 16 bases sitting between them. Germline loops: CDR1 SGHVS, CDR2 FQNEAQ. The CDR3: CATQSPGGIQYF. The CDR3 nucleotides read TGTGCCACACAGAGCCCCGGGGGCATTCAGTACTTC.

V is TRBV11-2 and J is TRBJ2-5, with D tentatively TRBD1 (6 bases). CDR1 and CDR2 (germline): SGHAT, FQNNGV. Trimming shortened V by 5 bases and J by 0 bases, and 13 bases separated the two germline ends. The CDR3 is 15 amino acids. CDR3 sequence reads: CASSQRTEHQETQYF. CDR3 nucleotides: TGTGCCAGCAGCCAAAGGACAGAACACCAAGAGACCCAGTACTTC.

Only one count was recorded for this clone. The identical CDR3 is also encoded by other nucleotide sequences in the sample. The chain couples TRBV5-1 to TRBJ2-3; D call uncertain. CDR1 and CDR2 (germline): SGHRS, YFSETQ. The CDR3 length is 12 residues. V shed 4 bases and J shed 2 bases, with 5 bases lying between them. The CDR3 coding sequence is TGCGCCAGCAGCCCCGACACAGATACGCAGTATTTT. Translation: CASSPDTDTQYF.

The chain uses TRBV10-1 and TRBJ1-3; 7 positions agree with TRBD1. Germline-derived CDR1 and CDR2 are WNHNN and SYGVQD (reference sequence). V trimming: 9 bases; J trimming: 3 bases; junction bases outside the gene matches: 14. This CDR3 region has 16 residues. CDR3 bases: TGCGCCAGGGATCCCCCGGACAGGCCCTGTGGAAACACCATATATTTT. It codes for CARDPPDRPCGNTIYF.

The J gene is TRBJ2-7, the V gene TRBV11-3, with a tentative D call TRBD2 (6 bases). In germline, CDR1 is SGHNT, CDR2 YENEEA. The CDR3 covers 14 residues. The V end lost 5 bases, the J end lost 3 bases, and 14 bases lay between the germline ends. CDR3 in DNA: TGTGCCAGCAGCGCCGGGGGAGACTACTACGAGCAGTACTTC. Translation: CASSAGGDYYEQYF.

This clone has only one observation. CDR3 amino acids: CASSQDAQNSGELFF. In nucleotides, the CDR3 is TGCGCCAGCAGCCAAGATGCTCAGAATTCCGGGGAGCTGTTTTTT. This chain links TRBV4-3 with TRBJ2-2, with no clear D. The germline V gene encodes CDR1 LGHNA and CDR2 YSLEER. Trimming shortened V by 0 bases and J by 6 bases, and 11 bases separated the two germline ends. The CDR3 is 15 residues long.